The sequence of this T cell receptor (beta chain) was determined in a study of blood T cell repertoires in COVID-19. For the study at large: Some COVID-19 samples were acute and others convalescent; all came from the United States, Italy and Spain.

CDR1 is ENHRY and CDR2 is SYGVKD in the germline V gene. The V and J ends lost 8 bases and 1 base respectively, with 12 bases between them. The CDR3 has 13 residues. Original handling: Amplified reference gene primers provided the basis for estimating nucleated cell counts. Produced via immunoSEQ multiplex PCR; TCRdb's table is partial and in-frame only. V, J and clone size were drawn from that table, and D and trimming were deduced from the DNA. The sample contains about 260,000 clones, roughly 85% of which appear only once. This clone came up once. This sequence was found in a human donor in a cohort sampled during active COVID-19. The sequenced material came from peripheral blood. This sequence joins TRBV10-3 and TRBJ2-7; possible D gene TRBD2, 5 bases. The CDR3 DNA sequence: TGTGCCATCGGAGCGGAACAGTCCTACGAGCAGTACTTC. It yields the protein CAIGAEQSYEQYF.